This record concerns one T cell receptor beta chain sequence. V shed 6 bases and J 0 bases; nucleotides not matched to a gene: 6. Germline CDR1 and CDR2: LNHDA and SQIVND (reference sequence). The CDR3 extends over 16 amino acids. This sample was included in a study of blood T cell repertoires in COVID-19. Study-level background: Whether acute or convalescent, the COVID-19 samples came from the United States, Italy and Spain.

This table comes from immunoSEQ multiplex PCR, and its TCRdb copy is limited to in-frame clones, with some not included. The sample shows about 190,000 clones, about 85% of them seen only once. The sequence was obtained from a man in his 60s with active or convalescent COVID-19. The rearrangement links TRBV19 to TRBJ2-2; TRBD2 agrees at 8 bases. Specimen: peripheral blood. Here the CDR3 DNA reads TGTGCCAGTAGGGTGGGTAGCGGGACGAACACCGGGGAGCTGTTTTTT. Translating it yields CASRVGSGTNTGELFF.